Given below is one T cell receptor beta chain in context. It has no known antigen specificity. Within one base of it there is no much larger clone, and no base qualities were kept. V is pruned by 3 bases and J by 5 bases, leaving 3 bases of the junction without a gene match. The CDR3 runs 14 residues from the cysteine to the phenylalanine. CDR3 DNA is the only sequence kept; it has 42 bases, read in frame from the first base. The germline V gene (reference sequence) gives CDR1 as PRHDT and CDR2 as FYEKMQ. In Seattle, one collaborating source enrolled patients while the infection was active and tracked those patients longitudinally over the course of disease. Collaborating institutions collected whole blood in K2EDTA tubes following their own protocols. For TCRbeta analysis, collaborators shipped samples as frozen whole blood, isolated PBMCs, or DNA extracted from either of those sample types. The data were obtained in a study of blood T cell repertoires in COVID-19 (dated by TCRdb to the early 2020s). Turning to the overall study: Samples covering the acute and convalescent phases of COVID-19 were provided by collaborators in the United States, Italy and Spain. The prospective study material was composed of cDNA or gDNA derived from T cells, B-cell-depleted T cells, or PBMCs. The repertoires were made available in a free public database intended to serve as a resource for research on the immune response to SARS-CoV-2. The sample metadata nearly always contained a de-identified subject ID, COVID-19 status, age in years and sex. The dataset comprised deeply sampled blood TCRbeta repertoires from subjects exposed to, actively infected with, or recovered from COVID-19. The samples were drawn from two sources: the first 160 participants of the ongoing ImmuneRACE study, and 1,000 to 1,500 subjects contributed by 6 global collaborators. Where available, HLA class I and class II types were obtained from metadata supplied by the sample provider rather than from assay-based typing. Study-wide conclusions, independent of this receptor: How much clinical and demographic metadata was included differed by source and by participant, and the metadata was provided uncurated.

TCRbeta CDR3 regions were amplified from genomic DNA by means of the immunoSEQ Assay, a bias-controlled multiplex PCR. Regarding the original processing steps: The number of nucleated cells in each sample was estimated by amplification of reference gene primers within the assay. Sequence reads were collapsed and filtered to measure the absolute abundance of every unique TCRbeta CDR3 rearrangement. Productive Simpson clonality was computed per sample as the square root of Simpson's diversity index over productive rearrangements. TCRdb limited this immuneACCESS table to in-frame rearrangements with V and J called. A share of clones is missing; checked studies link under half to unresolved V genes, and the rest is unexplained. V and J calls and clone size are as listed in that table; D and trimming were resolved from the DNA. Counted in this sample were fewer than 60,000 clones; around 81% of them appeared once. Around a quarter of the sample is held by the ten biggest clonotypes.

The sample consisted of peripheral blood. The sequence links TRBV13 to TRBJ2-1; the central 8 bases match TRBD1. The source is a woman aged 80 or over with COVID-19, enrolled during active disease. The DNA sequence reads TGTGCCAGCAGCTTCCGACAGGGGAACAATGAGCAGTTCTTC. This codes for CASSFRQGNNEQFF.